The 23 T cell receptor beta chains presented below share a single source sample, sequenced in a study of shared clonotypes between healthy human individuals (TCRdb year 2020). The library was produced with the immunoSEQ multiplex PCR assay. In TCRdb, the immuneACCESS table is reduced to in-frame sequences with V and J assigned. These tables do not hold every clone; where another copy was compared, an unresolved V gene accounts for under half, and the others remain unexplained. The sample table holds over 2 million clones, of which just under 95% were seen once. 1.1% of the sample comes from the top ten. CD8 naive samples were obtained by positive selection for CCR7 among CD45RO-negative cells, yielding a CD45RA+CCR7+ population from which TemRA cells were excluded. The sequencing input was naive CD8+ T cells sorted from blood. Sample cell subset or site, as interpreted from the label and publication: CD45RA+CCR7+. The receptors come from a man between 18 and 35 years old in good health.

The chain is built from TRBV5-4 and TRBJ2-7, with 9 bases matching TRBD1. Germline CDR1 SGHNT, CDR2 YYREEE (reference sequence). V gave up 0 bases and J gave up 4 bases; unmatched junction bases: 5. The CDR3 extends over 15 amino acids. For the CDR3, the DNA is TGTGCCAGCAGCTTGGGACAGGGGGATATATACGAGCAGTACTTC. Its protein product is CASSLGQGDIYEQYF.

Comments on this clone: The sample has other DNA sequences that encode this CDR3 too. The chain joins TRBV6-5 to TRBJ2-7; perhaps TRBD2 as D (5 bases). This CDR3 spans 14 amino acids. Germline assignment: CDR1 MNHEY and CDR2 SVGAGI. V was clipped by 1 base and J by 2 bases, with 9 bases between them. In DNA form, the CDR3 reads TGTGCCAGCAGTTACTTTGCGGGTGCCTACGAGCAGTACTTC. Its protein is CASSYFAGAYEQYF.

The chain combines TRBV4-1 with TRBJ2-5; maybe TRBD2 (6 bases). This CDR3 has 13 amino acids. Trimming left V 3 bases short and J 1 base short, with 6 bases between. Germline-derived CDR1 and CDR2 are MGHRA and YSYEKL. CDR3 sequence: CASSQTSQETQYF. In DNA, the CDR3 is TGCGCCAGCAGCCAGACTAGCCAAGAGACCCAGTACTTC.

The chain joins TRBV4-1 to TRBJ2-7; 8 bases match TRBD1. The germline CDR1 and CDR2 sequences are MGHRA and YSYEKL. The CDR3 is made up of 16 amino acids. J lost 3 bases, V lost 0 bases, and 7 bases had no gene match. The CDR3 bases are TGCGCCAGCAGCCAAGACTTGACAGGGGTGGTCTACGAGCAGTACTTC. Translation: CASSQDLTGVVYEQYF.

This chain uses TRBV7-6 with TRBJ2-2; 12 positions match TRBD1. CDR1 is SGHVS and CDR2 is FNYEAQ in the germline V gene. This CDR3 has 16 residues. Losses at the gene ends were 3 bases for V and 4 bases for J; bases not matched to a gene: 3. The DNA for the CDR3 is TGTGCCAGCAGCTTCGGGACAGGGGGCTTCACCGGGGAGCTGTTTTTT. This gives the protein CASSFGTGGFTGELFF.

This sequence joins TRBV9 and TRBJ2-5; 10 bases fit TRBD2. This CDR3 has 14 amino acids. CDR1 is SGDLS, CDR2 YYNGEE, per germline. The V and J ends lost 4 bases and 3 bases, in that order; junction bases with no gene match: 3. CDR3 DNA sequence: TGTGCCAGCAGCTTAGCGGGAGGAGAAGAGACCCAGTACTTC. This sequence encodes CASSLAGGEETQYF.

On this clone itself: The sample contains more than one DNA sequence encoding this CDR3. The genes are TRBV9 and TRBJ2-5, with D possibly TRBD2 on 6 matching bases. In germline, CDR1 is SGDLS, CDR2 YYNGEE. CDR3 length equals 14 residues. With 0 bases removed from V and 2 bases from J, the gap between germline ends came to 8 bases. CDR3 in amino acids: CASSVGGGQETQYF. The CDR3 DNA is TGTGCCAGCAGCGTAGGTGGGGGGCAAGAGACCCAGTACTTC. Drawing the rest from reference TRBV9 and TRBJ2-5, the complete variable domain is DSGVTQTPKHLITATGQRVTLRCSPRSGDLSVYWYQQSLDQGLQFLIQYYNGEERAKGNILERFSAQQFPDLHSELNLSSLELGDSALYFCASSVGGGQETQYFGPGTRLLVL.

V and J are TRBV19 and TRBJ1-5; maybe TRBD1 (5 bases). Germline V gene lookup returns CDR1 LNHDA and CDR2 SQIVND (reference sequence). The CDR3 length is 21 residues. V lost 0 bases and J 0 bases, leaving 24 bases between the germline ends. CDR3 loop: CASSIDAPGLTMASSNQPQHF. The DNA of the CDR3 is TGTGCCAGTAGTATAGATGCACCGGGACTAACCATGGCCAGTAGCAATCAGCCCCAGCATTTT.

The chain recombines TRBV7-6 with TRBJ2-1, with 15 bases lining up with TRBD2. The V gene's germline CDR1 is SGHVS and CDR2 FNYEAQ. Trimming cost V 5 bases and J 8 bases; bases outside gene matches: 4. The CDR3 is made up of 15 amino acids. The CDR3 DNA is TGTGCCAGCAGCCGGACTAGCGGGGGGGCCGATGAGCAGTTCTTC. Translating it yields CASSRTSGGADEQFF.

The V call is TRBV7-9, the J call TRBJ2-7; 11 bases match TRBD1. Unmatched junction bases numbered 7, after V lost 7 bases and J lost 2 bases. The CDR3 sequence is 15 residues long. CDR1 and CDR2 (germline): SEHNR, FQNEAQ (reference sequence). CDR3 bases: TGTGCCAGCACCTTCCCGGGACAGGGGGCCTACGAGCAGTACTTC. Translation: CASTFPGQGAYEQYF. Variable domain in full (rest from reference TRBV7-9 and TRBJ2-7): DTGVSQNPRHKITKRGQNVTFRCDPISEHNRLYWYRQTLGQGPEFLTYFQNEAQLEKSRLLSDRFSAERPKGSFSTLEIQRTEQGDSAMYLCASTFPGQGAYEQYFGPGTRLTVT.

In regard to this clone: This could be a read error, since a much larger clone is one nucleotide away. This specimen includes other DNA sequences encoding the same CDR3. The chain joins TRBV7-8 to TRBJ2-3; D unresolved. The CDR3 is made up of 11 amino acids. V lost 3 bases, J lost 6 bases, and 4 bases lay in between. Germline lookup yields CDR1 SGHVS and CDR2 FQNEAQ. The CDR3 DNA follows: TGTGCCAGCAGCTTCACTGATACGCAGTATTTT. This gives the protein CASSFTDTQYF.

With regard to this clone: This CDR3 is also generated by other DNA sequences in the sample. The chain uses TRBV4-1 and TRBJ2-7; 8 bases align to TRBD1. The CDR3 covers 15 residues. The germline V gene encodes CDR1 MGHRA and CDR2 YSYEKL. V shed 3 bases and J 1 base; nucleotides not matched to a gene: 5. The CDR3 sequence: CASSQAGTGSYEQYF. Here the CDR3 DNA reads TGCGCCAGCAGCCAGGCCGGGACAGGATCCTACGAGCAGTACTTC.

The chain is built from TRBV7-9 and TRBJ2-7, with 9 bases identical to TRBD2. Germline CDR1 SEHNR, CDR2 FQNEAQ (reference sequence). The CDR3 spans 12 residues. V trimming: 5 bases; J trimming: 6 bases; junction bases outside the gene matches: 2. CDR3 in amino acids: CASSGTSREQYF. CDR3 sequence (DNA): TGTGCCAGCAGCGGGACTAGCCGCGAGCAGTACTTC.

This chain connects TRBV2 to TRBJ2-3; D unresolved. There are 12 residues in the CDR3. The ends were cut back, 6 bases at V and 6 bases at J, with 10 bases in the middle. CDR1 is SNHLY, CDR2 FYNNEI, per germline. As DNA, the CDR3 is TGTGCCAGCAGCCCCCTAGGGGATACGCAGTATTTT. Translated, it gives CASSPLGDTQYF.

The J gene is TRBJ1-1, the V gene TRBV6-1, with a possible D match to TRBD1 (5 bases). CDR1 is MNHNS and CDR2 is SASEGT in the germline V gene. The CDR3 contains 13 residues. Trimming took 5 bases from V and 4 from J, leaving 11 bases between them. CDR3: CASSLAGSTEAFF. As DNA, the CDR3 is TGTGCCAGCAGTCTAGCAGGGTCCACTGAAGCTTTCTTT.

The chain joins TRBV6-5 to TRBJ2-5, with D perhaps matching TRBD2 (7 bases). The CDR3 runs to 15 residues. V was trimmed by 4 bases and J by 5 bases, leaving 17 bases between them. Germline CDR1 reads MNHEY; CDR2 reads SVGAGI. CDR3 DNA: TGTGCCAGCAGTTGGTCTTGGGGGGGCGAGGAGACCCAGTACTTC. It codes for CASSWSWGGEETQYF.

V and J are TRBV13 and TRBJ2-1; D is tentatively TRBD1 or TRBD2 (5 bases each). The V end lost 6 bases, the J end lost 6 bases, and 15 bases lay between the germline ends. The V gene's germline CDR1 is PRHDT and CDR2 FYEKMQ (reference sequence). This CDR3 has 14 residues. In nucleotides, the CDR3 is TGTGCCAGCAGTTTTTTTGGGGGAGCCAATGAGCAGTTCTTC. Translation: CASSFFGGANEQFF. Full variable domain (missing parts from reference TRBV13 and TRBJ2-1): AAGVIQSPRHLIKEKRETATLKCYPIPRHDTVYWYQQGPGQDPQFLISFYEKMQSDKGSIPDRFSAQQFSDYHSELNMSSLELGDSALYFCASSFFGGANEQFFGPGTRLTVL.

This clone was found once. The V gene is TRBV7-8, the J gene TRBJ2-7, with D perhaps being TRBD1 or TRBD2 (6 bases each). CDR1 SGHVS and CDR2 FQNEAQ come from the germline V gene. The CDR3 is made up of 15 amino acids. Trimming took off 2 bases at V and 2 bases at J, with 13 bases between the two ends. Here the CDR3 DNA reads TGTGCCAGCAGCTTAATGGGGGGCGTGACCTACGAGCAGTACTTC. This codes for CASSLMGGVTYEQYF.

This chain connects TRBV5-3 to TRBJ2-5; TRBD2 agrees at 12 bases. Being an ORF, TRBV5-3 has a function that is uncertain. Germline trimming cut 10 bases from V and 5 bases from J; bases unmatched to any gene: 12. The CDR3 loop spans 15 amino acids. In nucleotides, the CDR3 is TGTGCCCCCCGACTAGCGGGAGCCACCCGGGAGACCCAGTACTTC. It is translated as CAPRLAGATRETQYF.

The chain recombines TRBV4-1 with TRBJ1-5; no clear D gene. Trimming left V 4 bases short and J 3 bases short, with 19 bases between. The germline CDR1 and CDR2 sequences are MGHRA and YSYEKL. This CDR3 comprises 17 residues. For the CDR3, the DNA is TGCGCCAGCAGCCGCGCCCCACTCGACGGGGACAATCAGCCCCAGCATTTT. Protein product: CASSRAPLDGDNQPQHF.

CDR3 coding DNA: TGTGCCAGCAGTTATGGGACAGGGACAGAGACCCAGTACTTC. Encoded protein: CASSYGTGTETQYF. The chain links TRBV27 to TRBJ2-5; 9 bases line up with TRBD1. The CDR3 covers 14 residues. The ends lost 4 bases at V and 4 bases at J; junction bases unmatched: 4. Germline CDR1 reads MNHEY; CDR2 reads SMNVEV (reference sequence).

In the case of this clone: Other DNA sequences in the same sample also yield this CDR3. The V and J genes are TRBV9 and TRBJ1-3; D is unclear. Germline values: CDR1 SGDLS, CDR2 YYNGEE. With 0 bases removed from V and 0 bases from J, the gap between germline ends came to 4 bases. The CDR3 is 14 amino acids. CDR3 bases: TGTGCCAGCAGCGTAGAAAGCTCTGGAAACACCATATATTTT. It translates to CASSVESSGNTIYF.

J is TRBJ2-7 and V is TRBV29-1, with 7 bases matching TRBD1. Losses at the gene ends were 6 bases for V and 2 bases for J; bases not matched to a gene: 7. This CDR3 is built from 13 residues. Germline CDR1 SQVTM, CDR2 ANQGSEA. The CDR3 region has the DNA TGCAGCGTATCAGGTGGGACAGCCTACGAGCAGTACTTC. The encoded protein is CSVSGGTAYEQYF.